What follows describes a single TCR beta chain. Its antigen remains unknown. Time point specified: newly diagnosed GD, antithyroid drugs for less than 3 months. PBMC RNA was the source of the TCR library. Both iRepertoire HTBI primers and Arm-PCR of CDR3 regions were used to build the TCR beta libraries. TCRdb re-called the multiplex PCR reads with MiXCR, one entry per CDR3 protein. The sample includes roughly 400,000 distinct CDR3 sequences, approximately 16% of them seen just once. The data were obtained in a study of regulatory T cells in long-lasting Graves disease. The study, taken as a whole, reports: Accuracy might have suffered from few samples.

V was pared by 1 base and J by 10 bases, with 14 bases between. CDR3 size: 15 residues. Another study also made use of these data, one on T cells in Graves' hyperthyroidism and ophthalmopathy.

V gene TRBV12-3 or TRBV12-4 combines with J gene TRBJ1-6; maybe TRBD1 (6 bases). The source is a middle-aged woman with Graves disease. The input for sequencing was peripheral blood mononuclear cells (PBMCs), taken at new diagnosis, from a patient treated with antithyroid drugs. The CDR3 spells CASSLVGTSNSPLHF. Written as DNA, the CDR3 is TGTGCCAGCAGTTTAGTTGGGACATCGAACTCACCCCTCCACTTT.